This T cell receptor (beta chain) was found in a study of post-analysis software for immune sequencing data. Study observations and caveats: In patients, TRBV5-6, TRBV5-1 and TRBV20-1 belonged to roughly five TRBV segments found more frequently than in controls. Patients with multiple sclerosis recorded significantly lower normalized Chao1 diversity than controls, the study found.

The authors incorporated unique molecular identifiers into the TCR beta cDNA libraries. Out of about 0.95 to 10 million T cells, 480,000 or so cDNA molecules were generated. A single record per CDR3 protein comes from TCRdb applying MiXCR to the PCR reads. Among roughly 570,000 distinct CDR3 sequences listed, around a third were seen once. This clonotype has more than one count but fewer than ten. Its antigen is undetermined. V was shortened by 5 bases and J by 4 bases, with 14 bases between the two germline ends. Germline lookup yields CDR1 SEHNR and CDR2 FQNEAQ (reference sequence). The CDR3 extends over 14 amino acids.

The sequence was obtained from a girl aged 2-17 years with multiple sclerosis. Material for sequencing was blood. The V and J genes are TRBV7-9 and TRBJ1-2; TRBD1 is a possible D gene (5 bases). CDR3 region: CASSRGGLLYGYTF. CDR3 nucleotides: TGTGCCAGCAGCCGGGGGGGACTGCTCTATGGCTACACCTTC.